The 31 T cell receptor beta chains below all came from one sample that was sequenced in a study of CD8 T cells in ankylosing spondylitis. TCRdb re-called the 5' RACE reads through MiXCR, storing one row per CDR3 protein. The sample records 200,000 to 250,000 distinct CDR3 sequences, over 9.5% being singletons. The sample was blood, either unsorted or a sorted T cell fraction (not recorded which). Every receptor here comes from a male donor with ankylosing spondylitis or in good health (not recorded which).

The chain has TRBV19 and TRBJ2-1; tentatively, D is TRBD2 (5 bases). Germline V CDR1 and CDR2: LNHDA, SQIVND (reference sequence). The CDR3 is 16 residues long. The V gene lost 0 bases and the J gene lost 2 bases, with 11 bases spanning the gap. The DNA of the CDR3 is TGTGCCAGTAGTATAGAAGGCGGGCGGACCTACAATGAGCAGTTCTTC. It encodes CASSIEGGRTYNEQFF.

In this sample, this clonotype turned up many times. The rearrangement uses TRBV25-1 and TRBJ1-1; no firm D call. The CDR3 is 14 amino acids. Trimming removed 1 base at V and 3 bases at J, with 9 bases between. The V gene's germline CDR1 is MGHDK and CDR2 SYGVNS. The CDR3 coding sequence is TGTGCCAGCAGTGAATCGGGCCGGCACACTGAAGCTTTCTTT. The encoded protein is CASSESGRHTEAFF.

This clonotype was detected ten times or more. The V gene is TRBV5-1, the J gene TRBJ1-1, with a tentative D call TRBD1 (5 bases). Trimming pared 0 bases from V and 5 bases from J, leaving 11 bases between. CDR3 size: 14 residues. Germline CDR1 and CDR2: SGHRS and YFSETQ. The CDR3 is CASSLADGGTEAFF. CDR3 in DNA: TGCGCCAGCAGCTTGGCCGACGGGGGAACTGAAGCTTTCTTT. The complete variable domain, with remaining parts taken from reference TRBV5-1 and TRBJ1-1, reads KAGVTQTPRYLIKTRGQQVTLSCSPISGHRSVSWYQQTPGQGLQFLFEYFSETQRNKGNFPGRFSGRQFSNSRSEMNVSTLELGDSALYLCASSLADGGTEAFFGQGTRLTVV.

This clonotype was counted only a few times. The chain carries TRBV9 and TRBJ2-3; TRBD2 is a possible D gene (5 bases). This CDR3 contains 15 residues. Trimming cost V 4 bases and J 11 bases, with 23 bases left between them. CDR1 is SGDLS and CDR2 is YYNGEE in the germline V gene. The CDR3: CASSPGDLGWKEQYF. The CDR3 DNA is TGTGCCAGCAGCCCCGGGGATCTCGGATGGAAGGAGCAGTATTTT.

The table lists this clonotype with a few counts. The junction departs from germline at one end; a sequencing error may be responsible. This chain joins TRBV30 and TRBJ2-1, with 7 bases matching TRBD2. Germline loops: CDR1 GTSNPN, CDR2 SVGIG (reference sequence). The length of the CDR3 is 13 residues. Written as DNA, the CDR3 is TGTGTCTGGAGCGGCGGGGGCTACAATGAGCAGTTCTTC. It encodes CVWSGGGYNEQFF.

This clonotype was observed at least ten times. V usage is TRBV3-1 and J usage is TRBJ2-7, with D unresolved. CDR3 length: 14 residues. Trimming shortened V by 0 bases and J by 4 bases, and 10 bases separated the two germline ends. The germline CDR1 and CDR2 sequences are LGHDT and YNNKEL (reference sequence). CDR3 amino acids: CASSQEGRRYEQYF. The CDR3, as DNA: TGTGCCAGCAGCCAAGAGGGCCGCCGGTACGAGCAGTACTTC.

In its sample, this clonotype was seen many times. The J gene is TRBJ2-2, the V gene TRBV3-1; D perhaps matches TRBD1 (5 bases). Germline assignment: CDR1 LGHDT and CDR2 YNNKEL (reference sequence). Trimming removed 4 bases at V and 0 bases at J, with 15 bases between. This CDR3 region has 17 residues. DNA for the CDR3: TGTGCCAGCAGCCCTTTCTTAGGGGCCACGAACACCGGGGAGCTGTTTTTT. Amino acids: CASSPFLGATNTGELFF.

The chain links TRBV10-1 to TRBJ2-3, with D possibly TRBD2 on 6 matching bases. The germline V gene encodes CDR1 WNHNN and CDR2 SYGVQD (reference sequence). Trimming shortened V by 9 bases and J by 0 bases, and 13 bases separated the two germline ends. The length of the CDR3 is 14 residues. The CDR3 loop reads CASRDFSSTDTQYF. For the CDR3, the DNA is TGCGCCAGTCGGGACTTTTCTAGCACAGATACGCAGTATTTT.

This clonotype was counted ten times or more. The chain combines TRBV7-9 with TRBJ1-2, with unresolved D. CDR3 length equals 13 residues. CDR1 is SEHNR and CDR2 is FQNEAQ in the germline V gene (reference sequence). Trimming cost V 2 bases and J 4 bases, with 8 bases left between them. The CDR3 loop is CASSLINAYGYTF. The CDR3 bases are TGTGCCAGCAGCTTAATCAACGCCTATGGCTACACCTTC.

This CDR3 reads CSAQDVQGAHEQYF. The CDR3 DNA reads TGCAGTGCTCAAGATGTACAGGGGGCGCACGAGCAGTACTTC. The genes are TRBV20-1 and TRBJ2-7, with 9 bases identical to TRBD1. Germline lookup yields CDR1 DFQATT and CDR2 SNEGSKA (reference sequence). The CDR3 has 14 amino acids. J lost 5 bases, V lost 5 bases, and 10 bases had no gene match.

This clonotype was seen repeatedly, ten times or more. The rearrangement uses TRBV12-3 or TRBV12-4 and TRBJ2-7; 7 bases map to TRBD1. The CDR3 runs to 15 residues. With V trimmed by 2 bases and J by 6 bases, 10 bases remained unmatched. CDR3 sequence reads: CASSLFRTGGFEQYF. CDR3 bases: TGTGCCAGCAGTTTATTCCGGACAGGAGGCTTCGAGCAGTACTTC.

This clonotype was found many times. The chain joins TRBV12-3 or TRBV12-4 to TRBJ2-3; maybe TRBD1 (6 bases). V lost 7 bases to trimming and J lost 6 bases, with 23 bases between them. The CDR3 runs 16 residues. The CDR3 DNA is TGTGCCAGCACCACCGAGGTGGGGGCAGGGCCGGATACGCAGTATTTT. This gives the protein CASTTEVGAGPDTQYF.

This clonotype was detected only a few times. V is TRBV29-1 and J is TRBJ2-1; 7 nucleotides agree with TRBD1. This CDR3 is 15 amino acids long. V lost 5 bases and J lost 0; bases outside the gene matches: 7. The V gene's germline CDR1 is SQVTM and CDR2 ANQGSEA. The DNA for the CDR3 is TGCAGCGTTCTATACCGGGACAGCTCCTACAATGAGCAGTTCTTC. It codes for CSVLYRDSSYNEQFF.

J is TRBJ2-1 and V is TRBV2; D unresolved. CDR1 and CDR2 from the germline V gene are SNHLY and FYNNEI. The V end lost 6 bases, the J end lost 3 bases, and 6 bases lay between the germline ends. The CDR3 length is 12 residues. In DNA form, the CDR3 reads TGTGCCAGCAGGTGGGGCTACAATGAGCAGTTCTTC. It yields the protein CASRWGYNEQFF.

There are a few counts of this clonotype. V and J are TRBV4-1 and TRBJ2-3; unclear D gene. Between the trimmed V and J ends, which lost 0 bases and 1 base, there was a span of 14 bases. CDR1 MGHRA and CDR2 YSYEKL come from the germline V gene. The CDR3 contains 17 residues. The CDR3 protein is CASSQDRRSLGTDTQYF. Written as DNA, the CDR3 is TGCGCCAGCAGCCAAGATCGGCGGTCATTGGGCACAGATACGCAGTATTTT.

The chain joins TRBV7-9 to TRBJ2-7; 8 bases fit TRBD2. This CDR3 spans 15 amino acids. The germline V gene has CDR1 SEHNR and CDR2 FQNEAQ (reference sequence). After removal of 5 bases from V and 4 bases from J, the junction contained 10 bases not matched to a gene. CDR3: CASSPDRTSLYEQYF. The CDR3 bases are TGTGCCAGCAGCCCGGATCGGACTAGCTTGTACGAGCAGTACTTC. The full variable domain, completed using reference TRBV7-9 and TRBJ2-7, is DTGVSQNPRHKITKRGQNVTFRCDPISEHNRLYWYRQTLGQGPEFLTYFQNEAQLEKSRLLSDRFSAERPKGSFSTLEIQRTEQGDSAMYLCASSPDRTSLYEQYFGPGTRLTVT.

This clonotype was counted many times. The V and J genes are TRBV20-1 and TRBJ1-2; D may be TRBD1 (6 bases). This CDR3 has 13 residues. Germline V CDR1 and CDR2: DFQATT, SNEGSKA (reference sequence). V was cut by 4 bases and J by 2 bases, with 11 bases left in between. This CDR3 is CSAKGGLNYGYTF. The CDR3 bases are TGCAGTGCTAAGGGGGGCTTAAACTATGGCTACACCTTC.

The chain uses TRBV6-2 or TRBV6-3 and TRBJ1-1, with D maybe TRBD1 (5 bases). The CDR3 has 16 residues. Trimming removed 0 bases at V and 1 base at J, with 12 bases between. Looked up from germline, CDR1 is MNHEY and CDR2 is SVGEGT. CDR3 nucleotides: TGTGCCAGCAGTTACTCGATAACCCAGGGGAACACTGAAGCTTTCTTT. This sequence encodes CASSYSITQGNTEAFF.

This clonotype occurred a few times. V gene TRBV10-1 combines with J gene TRBJ2-3; the match to TRBD2 covers 8 bases. Looked up from germline, CDR1 is WNHNN and CDR2 is SYGVQD (reference sequence). J lost 2 bases, V lost 0 bases, and 10 bases had no gene match. CDR3 length: 18 residues. The CDR3 region is CASSESTRASGSTDTQYF. In DNA, the CDR3 is TGCGCCAGCAGTGAGTCGACTCGGGCTAGCGGGTCCACAGATACGCAGTATTTT.

This clonotype was seen many times. This rearrangement joins TRBV2 to TRBJ1-2; perhaps TRBD1 as D (5 bases). V was clipped by 2 bases and J by 4 bases, with 20 bases between them. This CDR3 is 17 amino acids long. Germline CDR1 SNHLY, CDR2 FYNNEI. CDR3 residues: CASSETAGFSVFYGYTF. In nucleotides, the CDR3 is TGTGCCAGCAGTGAAACGGCAGGGTTCAGTGTCTTCTATGGCTACACCTTC.

This clonotype showed up many times. The rearrangement uses TRBV5-6 and TRBJ1-2; 9 nucleotides line up with TRBD1. The J segment lost 3 bases and the V segment lost 3 bases, leaving 3 bases of the junction unmatched. The germline V gene encodes CDR1 SGHDT and CDR2 YYEEEE. The CDR3 covers 14 residues. The CDR3 DNA reads as TGTGCCAGCAGCTGGAGGGACAGGGACTATGGCTACACCTTC. Translating gives CASSWRDRDYGYTF.

About this clonotype itself: One base away lies a much larger clone, so this may be a sequencing read error. The chain is built from TRBV5-1 and TRBJ2-1, with 7 nucleotides matching TRBD2. This CDR3 spans 15 amino acids. J gave up 9 bases and V 2 bases, and 11 bases lay outside the gene matches. The germline V gene has CDR1 SGHRS and CDR2 YFSETQ. The CDR3 region has the DNA TGCGCCAGCAGCTTAGGGGCTAGCGGTCACACTGAGCAGTTCTTC. Translating gives CASSLGASGHTEQFF.

The table lists this clonotype with many counts. The rearrangement links TRBV20-1 to TRBJ2-7, with 13 bases aligning to TRBD2. Unmatched junction bases numbered 2, after V lost 3 bases and J lost 0 bases. Looked up from germline, CDR1 is DFQATT and CDR2 is SNEGSKA (reference sequence). The CDR3 has 15 amino acids. For the CDR3, the DNA is TGCAGTGCTAGGGGACTAGCGGGAACCTCCTACGAGCAGTACTTC. Translated: CSARGLAGTSYEQYF.

This clonotype has only a few counts. The chain recombines TRBV7-9 with TRBJ2-2; tentatively, D is TRBD2 (6 bases). Germline values: CDR1 SEHNR, CDR2 FQNEAQ (reference sequence). V lost 1 base and J 10 bases, leaving 13 bases between the germline ends. This CDR3 has 14 amino acids. The DNA for the CDR3 is TGTGCCAGCAGCTTAGGCGGGGCTCCGGTGGAGCTGTTTTTT. It specifies CASSLGGAPVELFF.

The genes are TRBV7-7 and TRBJ2-2, with D uncertain. Germline V gene sequence: CDR1 SSHAT, CDR2 FNYEAQ (reference sequence). Between the trimmed V and J ends, which lost 11 bases and 0 bases, there was a span of 13 bases. The CDR3 runs 14 residues. CDR3 DNA: TGTGCCTCGGCGCGGCAGGCGAACACCGGGGAGCTGTTTTTT. Translation gives CASARQANTGELFF. Together with reference TRBV7-7 and TRBJ2-2, the CDR3 gives the full variable domain: GAGVSQSPRYKVTKRGQDVTLRCDPISSHATLYWYQQALGQGPEFLTYFNYEAQPDKSGLPSDRFSAERPEGSISTLTIQRTEQRDSAMYRCASARQANTGELFFGEGSRLTVL.

The chain links TRBV7-9 to TRBJ2-1; D unclear. Germline CDR1 reads SEHNR; CDR2 reads FQNEAQ (reference sequence). The CDR3 spans 14 residues. V was cut by 5 bases and J by 4 bases, with 12 bases left in between. Written as DNA, the CDR3 is TGTGCCAGCAGCCCGGTCCAATCATACAATGAGCAGTTCTTC. It is translated as CASSPVQSYNEQFF.

This clonotype occurred many times. The rearrangement joins TRBV4-1 to TRBJ1-6; TRBD1 might be the D (5 bases). Between the trimmed V and J ends, which lost 4 bases and 9 bases, there was a span of 13 bases. In germline, CDR1 is MGHRA, CDR2 YSYEKL. The CDR3 is made up of 14 amino acids. This chain's CDR3 is CASSRLTGGSPLHF. For the CDR3, the DNA is TGCGCCAGCAGCCGACTCACCGGGGGTTCACCCCTCCACTTT.

This clonotype was counted many times. The CDR3 sequence is CASSQSGFGQPQHF. The CDR3 bases are TGTGCCAGCAGCCAATCAGGGTTTGGTCAGCCCCAGCATTTT. The chain couples TRBV3-1 to TRBJ1-5, with D maybe TRBD1 (5 bases). V shed 2 bases and J shed 6 bases, with 11 bases lying between them. The CDR3 totals 14 residues. CDR1 and CDR2 from the germline V gene are LGHDT and YNNKEL (reference sequence). The variable domain in full, completed from reference TRBV3-1 and TRBJ1-5, reads DTAVSQTPKYLVTQMGNDKSIKCEQNLGHDTMYWYKQDSKKFLKIMFSYNNKELIINETVPNRFSPKSPDKAHLNLHINSLELGDSAVYFCASSQSGFGQPQHFGDGTRLSIL.

At least ten counts were recorded for this clonotype. For the CDR3, the DNA is TGTGCCACCGCGAAAGACCCGCGCACAGATACGCAGTATTTT. The encoded protein is CATAKDPRTDTQYF. This chain joins TRBV5-5 and TRBJ2-3; D not certain. The CDR3 is 14 amino acids. Germline CDR1 SGHKS, CDR2 YYEKEE (reference sequence). V was clipped by 9 bases and J by 1 base, with 15 bases between them.

This clonotype was observed many times. The chain links TRBV12-3 or TRBV12-4 to TRBJ2-1; D ambiguous. The V end was cut by 3 bases, the J end by 7 bases, with 16 bases between. This CDR3 is 15 amino acids long. DNA of the CDR3: TGTGCCAGCAGTTTTAGGCAGACAAGGGCTAATGAGCAGTTCTTC. Translating gives CASSFRQTRANEQFF.

At least ten counts were recorded for this clonotype. This chain connects TRBV3-1 to TRBJ2-7; D might be TRBD1 (6 bases). Per the germline V gene, CDR1 is LGHDT and CDR2 is YNNKEL (reference sequence). Between the trimmed V and J ends, which lost 1 base and 0 bases, there was a span of 13 bases. The CDR3 runs 16 residues. The chain's CDR3 is CASSQAPSDSSYEQYF. CDR3 DNA sequence: TGTGCCAGCAGCCAAGCCCCCTCGGACAGCTCCTACGAGCAGTACTTC.